Listed below are T cell receptor beta chains from one sample, sequenced in a study of regulatory T cells in long-lasting Graves disease. TCRdb called the multiplex PCR reads again in MiXCR, with one record for every CDR3 protein. The sample lists 440,000 or so distinct CDR3 sequences, under 15% occurring once. These data were likewise used in another study, on T cells in Graves' hyperthyroidism and ophthalmopathy.

The specimen was peripheral blood mononuclear cells (PBMCs), collected at new diagnosis, from a patient treated with antithyroid drugs. All receptors derive from a woman in her 30s with Graves disease. CDR3s include the opening cysteine and the closing phenylalanine or tryptophan. The D gene is left open where the match is weak. The size entry is marked missing in some rows and otherwise reads once, few, many or a size class.

d_call,v_call,clone_size,j_call,cdr3_aa,cdr3_nt
NA,TRBV20-1,NA,TRBJ2-5,CSVPGGGRIRETQYF,TGCAGTGTCCCGGGAGGGGGCAGGATTAGAGAGACCCAGTACTTC
TRBD1,TRBV2,many,TRBJ1-4,CASITGQGLFF,TGTGCCAGCATCACCGGACAGGGCTTGTTTTTT
TRBD2,TRBV27,NA,TRBJ2-5,CASSLLGQPGLVFETQYF,TGTGCCAGCAGTTTATTGGGTCAACCGGGACTAGTATTCGAGACCCAGTACTTC
NA,TRBV5-6,NA,TRBJ1-5,CASSLGVDRDQPQHF,TGTGCCAGCAGCTTGGGAGTGGACAGAGATCAGCCCCAGCATTTT
NA,TRBV20-1,NA,TRBJ1-1,CSARTLLDTEAFF,TGCAGTGCTAGAACTCTGCTAGACACTGAAGCTTTCTTT
NA,TRBV5-1,many,TRBJ1-1,CASSSGREDTEAFF,TGCGCCAGCAGCTCAGGACGGGAGGACACTGAAGCTTTCTTT
NA,TRBV28,few,TRBJ1-5,CASSFYRDNQPQHF,TGTGCCAGCAGTTTCTACAGGGACAATCAGCCCCAGCATTTT
TRBD1,TRBV12-3/TRBV12-4,many,TRBJ1-5,CASSADRANQPQHF,TGTGCCAGCAGTGCCGACAGGGCTAATCAGCCCCAGCATTTT
NA,TRBV5-1,few,TRBJ2-5,CASSLRKTQYF,TGCGCCAGCAGCTTGAGGAAGACCCAGTACTTC
NA,TRBV7-2,many,TRBJ2-7,CASSFKDRFYEQYF,TGTGCCAGCAGCTTTAAAGACAGGTTCTACGAGCAGTACTTC
NA,TRBV20-1,NA,TRBJ2-2,CSVEGRRGNTGELFF,TGCAGTGTAGAAGGGCGGAGGGGGAACACCGGGGAGCTGTTTTTT
NA,TRBV28,many,TRBJ2-7,CASSLPGGGGYYEQYF,TGTGCCAGCAGTCTTCCAGGAGGGGGCGGGTACTACGAGCAGTACTTC
NA,TRBV7-2,many,TRBJ2-3,CASSPKAGRWDTQYF,TGTGCCAGCAGCCCGAAGGCGGGACGGTGGGATACGCAGTATTTT
NA,TRBV28,many,TRBJ2-1,CASSLQLVYNEQFF,TGTGCCAGCAGTTTGCAATTGGTGTACAATGAGCAGTTCTTC
TRBD1,TRBV4-1,NA,TRBJ2-1,CASSAGTGFNEQFF,TGCGCCAGCAGCGCCGGGACAGGGTTCAATGAGCAGTTCTTC
TRBD2,TRBV12-3/TRBV12-4,few,TRBJ2-1,CASSLVWTSGRLDEQFF,TGTGCCAGCAGTTTAGTGTGGACTAGCGGGAGATTAGATGAGCAGTTCTTC
NA,TRBV5-1,few,TRBJ2-1,CASSLDSPEQFF,TGCGCCAGCAGCTTGGACTCGCCCGAGCAGTTCTTC
NA,TRBV27,many,TRBJ2-7,CASSLSWGIRLYEQYF,TGTGCCAGCAGTTTATCGTGGGGGATCAGGCTCTACGAGCAGTACTTC